This TCR beta chain emerged from a study of blood T cell repertoires in COVID-19. Overall study context: The analysed material was cDNA or gDNA that came from T cells, B-cell-depleted T cells, or PBMCs.

Sequencing used immunoSEQ multiplex PCR; TCRdb keeps in-frame clones, though not all of them. The sample lists about 350,000 clones, more than 70% occurring once. CDR1 is LNHNV and CDR2 is YYDKDF in the germline V gene (reference sequence). Germline trimming cut 7 bases from V and 5 bases from J; bases unmatched to any gene: 11. The CDR3 sequence is 15 residues long. Sequenced input: peripheral blood. The origin of this receptor is a woman between 55 and 75 years old with COVID-19, enrolled during active disease. The V call is TRBV15, the J call TRBJ2-7; 10 bases align to TRBD1. In DNA form, the CDR3 reads TGTGCCACCACCGCGACACTGACAGGGGGCAACGAGCAGTACTTC. The encoded protein is CATTATLTGGNEQYF.